This record concerns one T cell receptor beta chain sequence. The data stem from a study of cytomegalovirus exposure and HLA in healthy donors. Germline V gene lookup returns CDR1 SGHRS and CDR2 YFSETQ. The CDR3 has 15 residues. Trimming removed 4 bases from V and 3 bases from J; junction bases left unmatched: 5. 13 Jbeta primers and 60 Vbeta primers were used for the PCR. The assay was immunoSEQ multiplex PCR, and TCRdb's table has in-frame clones only and misses some. This sample's table reports approximately 110,000 clones. Material: PBMCs. This rearrangement joins TRBV5-1 to TRBJ2-3; TRBD2 matches at 10 bases. The source of this sequence is a man aged 45 to 65 in good health and CMV-seronegative. CDR3 in amino acids: CASSAAGGKTDTQYF. The CDR3, as DNA: TGCGCCAGCAGCGCAGCGGGGGGGAAAACAGATACGCAGTATTTT.